The T cell receptor beta chain under discussion was sequenced for a study of cytomegalovirus exposure and HLA in healthy donors. Researchers ran the PCR with 60 Vbeta and 13 Jbeta primers. Libraries were prepared by immunoSEQ multiplex PCR; TCRdb keeps only in-frame clonotypes and omits some of them. The profile shows around 57,000 clones, 89% of them singletons. At the time of sampling, donors were nominally healthy, though unrecorded immune exposures were likely. CDR1 and CDR2 (germline): MNHEY, SVGAGI. This CDR3 spans 13 amino acids. Study conclusions and caveats: V- and J-gene trimming of TCR beta was linked (in a later analysis) to a missense DCLRE1C variant. A later analysis, which compared TCR beta chains of equal frequency, found the HLA-associated ones more clonally expanded. Reportedly, diagnosis of cytomegalovirus status by the classifier showed high specificity and sensitivity.

To note about this clone: Antigen specificity is unknown.

This rearrangement joins TRBV6-5 to TRBJ2-5; possible D gene TRBD2, 6 bases. Judging by the DNA end, TRBJ2-7 fits better; the J call may be wrong. The TCR comes from a man younger than 40 in good health and CMV-seropositive. Material for sequencing was PBMCs. The CDR3 spells CASSGGDSYEQYF. The DNA of the CDR3 is TGTGCCAGCAGCGGAGGGGACTCCTACGAGCAGTACTTC.